This T cell receptor (beta chain) comes out of a study of cytomegalovirus exposure and HLA in healthy donors. As regards this clone: Its matching antigen is unknown.

The study's findings and limits: The study carried out a later analysis of TCR beta sequences. It associated approximately 17,000 of them with specific HLA alleles at a false discovery rate of 0.05. Many donors shared some public TCRs, even though most TCR sequences were rare. Follow-up analysis found HLA locus-dependent TCR association rates, highest for DRB1 and lowest for HLA-C.

Both 60 Vbeta primers and 13 Jbeta primers went into the PCR. The method was immunoSEQ multiplex PCR; TCRdb's version includes in-frame clones alone and lacks a portion of them. Found here are 140,000 or so clones, approximately 9% of them singletons; the top ten hold over 1.5%. The material sequenced was PBMCs. The receptor's source is a male donor in good health and CMV-seronegative.

This chain's CDR3 is CASRITGFYTDTQYF. CDR3 bases: TGTGCCAGCAGAATTACAGGGTTTTACACAGATACGCAGTATTTT. The rearrangement joins TRBV6-5 to TRBJ2-3; D may be TRBD1 (6 bases). CDR1 is MNHEY, CDR2 SVGAGI, per germline. The CDR3 runs to 15 residues. V lost 6 bases and J lost 2, with 15 bases in between.